The entry below gives a single T cell receptor (beta chain) sequence along with its context. The junction does not match germline at one end; this may be a read error. These data come from a study of tumor-infiltrating lymphocytes in primary liver carcinoma. Production of TCR beta cDNA used roughly 0.55 ug total RNA together with a constant-region primer. Three nested multiplex PCR rounds, a slightly modified ARM-PCR, produced the libraries for TCR beta. Two initial PCR rounds of about 11 cycles each paired TRBV1-TRBV30 forward primers with a C-beta reverse primer. Each CDR3 protein gets one entry after TCRdb re-called the multiplex PCR reads with MiXCR. The profile shows over 35,000 distinct CDR3 sequences, approximately 70% of them singletons. Co-extraction of both nucleic acids (RNA and DNA) used roughly 18-32 mg of unsorted bulk tissue. Surgeons resected the patients' primary liver carcinomas.

The CDR3 contains 13 residues. Germline V gene data show CDR1 as SGHRS and CDR2 as YFSETQ. This receptor was identified in a man aged 40-55 years with primary liver carcinoma and hepatitis B virus infection. The source material was liver tumor tissue from sampling region 2. The subset is: tumor region T2, inferior pole. This chain connects TRBV5-1 to TRBJ2-1; no reliable D call. CDR3 bases: TGCGCCGGCAGTTTAAGTGGGGACAATGAGCAGTTCTTC. Its protein is CAGSLSGDNEQFF.